This T cell receptor beta chain was recorded in a study of metastatic and nonmetastatic thyroid tumors. Across the whole study: Repertoires were compared across blood and tumor or nodule tissue from malignant and benign thyroid patients. The study's findings and limits: It was reportedly found that TCR beta diversity was significantly higher in malignant thyroid tumors than in benign nodules, a difference seen in both blood and tumor samples.

Germline CDR1 LNHDA, CDR2 SQIVND (reference sequence). The CDR3 length is 16 residues. Thyroid surgery was performed in patients who had received no treatment beforehand. As concerns this clone: The antigen remains undetermined. An end of the junction does not agree with germline; a read error may underlie this.

Methods used by the authors: To classify distant metastasis in papillary thyroid cancer, a model was built from CDR3 differences across clinicopathological groups. TCRdb re-called the PCR reads via MiXCR. These V and J calls rely on TCRdb rather than the paper's analysis. The sample consists of 20,000 to 30,000 clones, roughly an eighth of them appearing once. V gene TRBV19 combines with J gene TRBJ2-1; weak D call: TRBD2 (6 bases). Source material: blood. This TCR derives from a female donor with papillary thyroid cancer or a benign thyroid nodule (not recorded which). Some clones in this sample may be carry-over from other donors' samples. The CDR3, as DNA: TGTGCGAGTAGTATCCTTGGCGGGATAGCATACAATGAGCGGTTCTTC. Its translation is CASSILGGIAYNERFF.